What follows are 22 T cell receptor beta chains derived from one specimen sequenced in a study of blood T cell repertoires in COVID-19. This table comes from immunoSEQ multiplex PCR, and its TCRdb copy is limited to in-frame clones, with some not included. The sample records over 200,000 clones, nearly 90% being singletons. Sequencing used peripheral blood. These receptors all come from a woman aged 18-29 years who had recovered from COVID-19.

The V call is TRBV29-1, the J call TRBJ2-1; the match to TRBD2 covers 11 bases. Germline values: CDR1 SQVTM, CDR2 ANQGSEA. The CDR3 totals 14 residues. Trimming at V came to 4 bases and at J to 2 bases, leaving 1 base not matched to a gene. The CDR3 region has the DNA TGCAGCGTTGGACTAGCGGGAACCTACAATGAGCAGTTCTTC. Encoded protein: CSVGLAGTYNEQFF.

The rearrangement links TRBV19 to TRBJ1-5; TRBD1 matches at 10 bases. Looked up from germline, CDR1 is LNHDA and CDR2 is SQIVND (reference sequence). V lost 5 bases to trimming and J lost 6 bases; unmatched junction nucleotides: 10. This CDR3 is 16 amino acids long. This chain's CDR3 is CASSADRGQSSQPQHF. The CDR3, as DNA: TGTGCCAGTAGTGCCGACAGGGGGCAATCAAGTCAGCCCCAGCATTTT. Full variable domain (outside the CDR3, taken from reference TRBV19 and TRBJ1-5): DGGITQSPKYLFRKEGQNVTLSCEQNLNHDAMYWYRQDPGQGLRLIYYSQIVNDFQKGDIAEGYSVSREKKESFPLTVTSAQKNPTAFYLCASSADRGQSSQPQHFGDGTRLSIL.

Here the CDR3 reads CASSQIAGEQFF. CDR3 sequence (DNA): TGCGCCAGCAGCCAAATAGCGGGAGAGCAGTTCTTC. This sequence joins TRBV4-3 and TRBJ2-1; 8 bases agree with TRBD2. CDR3 length equals 12 residues. Germline CDR1 is LGHNA and CDR2 is YSLEER. After removal of 2 bases from V and 10 bases from J, the junction contained 1 base not matched to a gene.

The chain employs TRBV27 and TRBJ2-1; 12 bases agree with TRBD2. Looked up from germline, CDR1 is MNHEY and CDR2 is SMNVEV (reference sequence). V shed 6 bases, J shed 7 bases, and the junction held 7 bases outside the gene matches. This CDR3 has 15 residues. CDR3 sequence reads: CASSHGLAGLNEQFF. In DNA form, the CDR3 reads TGTGCCAGCAGCCATGGACTAGCGGGACTAAATGAGCAGTTCTTC.

This clone appeared once. The same CDR3 also results from other DNA sequences found in this sample. The chain employs TRBV27 and TRBJ2-7; TRBD2 matches 11 bases. Germline trimming cut 3 bases from V and 2 bases from J; bases unmatched to any gene: 3. This CDR3 has 15 amino acids. CDR1 and CDR2 (germline): MNHEY, SMNVEV (reference sequence). The CDR3 protein is CASSFGTSGAYEQYF. CDR3 DNA: TGTGCCAGCAGTTTCGGGACTAGCGGTGCCTACGAGCAGTACTTC.

This clone was observed once. The chain combines TRBV7-3 with TRBJ1-2, with a weak D call TRBD1 (5 bases). CDR3 length: 17 residues. Trimming took off 5 bases at V and 6 bases at J, with 25 bases between the two ends. Germline loops: CDR1 SGHTA, CDR2 FQGTGA. CDR3 DNA: TGTGCCAGCAGCATATCTCACCCCAGGGTAAATAAGGATGGCTACACCTTC. Translating gives CASSISHPRVNKDGYTF.

The chain employs TRBV2 and TRBJ1-5; TRBD1 aligns across 8 bases. J gave up 3 bases and V 6 bases, and 4 bases lay outside the gene matches. Germline V gene lookup returns CDR1 SNHLY and CDR2 FYNNEI. The CDR3 spans 14 residues. CDR3 region: CASSADRDNQPQHF. CDR3 nucleotides: TGTGCCAGCAGCGCGGACAGGGACAATCAGCCCCAGCATTTT. The full variable domain, in which reference TRBV2 and TRBJ1-5 provide the parts outside the CDR3, is EPEVTQTPSHQVTQMGQEVILRCVPISNHLYFYWYRQILGQKVEFLVSFYNNEISEKSEIFDDQFSVERPDGSNFTLKIRSTKLEDSAMYFCASSADRDNQPQHFGDGTRLSIL.

The DNA for the CDR3 is TGTGCCAGCAGTCCAGAAGAGACCCAGTACTTC. It codes for CASSPEETQYF. This sequence joins TRBV6-2 or TRBV6-3 and TRBJ2-5; D is unclear. This CDR3 spans 11 amino acids. The germline V and J ends were trimmed by 5 bases and 3 bases, with 4 bases remaining between them. Germline assignment: CDR1 MNHEY and CDR2 SVGEGT.

This chain uses TRBV5-6 with TRBJ2-3, with a tentative D call TRBD1 (5 bases). Between the trimmed V and J ends, which lost 4 bases and 7 bases, there was a span of 13 bases. In germline, CDR1 is SGHDT, CDR2 YYEEEE. The CDR3 spans 13 residues. The CDR3 spells CASSLTQEYTQYF. The DNA for the CDR3 is TGTGCCAGCAGCCTAACACAGGAGTATACGCAGTATTTT.

CDR3 bases: TGTGCCAGCAGTTCCCTTACTGGGGCCAACGTCCTGACTTTC. Amino acid sequence: CASSSLTGANVLTF. The chain recombines TRBV5-5 with TRBJ2-6; the D is unclear. The CDR3 spans 14 residues. Deletions cut 5 bases from V and 2 bases from J, with 8 bases between. Germline assignment: CDR1 SGHKS and CDR2 YYEKEE (reference sequence).

The CDR3 DNA sequence: TGTGCCTGGAAACCTAGCGGGTATTCTGGGGCCAACGTCCTGACTTTC. Its translation: CAWKPSGYSGANVLTF. The chain uses TRBV30 and TRBJ2-6; TRBD2 matches 8 bases. The V and J ends lost 4 bases and 1 base, in that order; junction bases with no gene match: 6. The CDR3 length is 16 residues. Per germline, CDR1 GTSNPN and CDR2 SVGIG (reference sequence).

The chain carries TRBV18 and TRBJ2-7, with D possibly being TRBD1 (6 bases). The V gene lost 2 bases and the J gene lost 6 bases, with 11 bases spanning the gap. The germline CDR1 and CDR2 sequences are KGHSH and LQKENI. The length of the CDR3 is 13 residues. This chain's CDR3 is CASSPWTEAEQYF. For the CDR3, the DNA is TGTGCCAGCTCACCATGGACAGAGGCCGAGCAGTACTTC.

The genes are TRBV4-3 and TRBJ2-7; no clear D. V was clipped by 2 bases and J by 5 bases, with 19 bases between them. CDR1 and CDR2 from the germline V gene are LGHNA and YSLEER. The length of the CDR3 is 16 residues. The DNA of the CDR3 is TGCGCCAGCAGCCAAACGCTCCAGATCAGTTCTGACGAGCAGTACTTC. It encodes CASSQTLQISSDEQYF.

V gene TRBV27 combines with J gene TRBJ2-5, with 12 bases identical to TRBD2. Germline assignment: CDR1 MNHEY and CDR2 SMNVEV (reference sequence). J lost 2 bases, V lost 5 bases, and 3 bases had no gene match. This CDR3 region has 15 residues. CDR3 in DNA: TGTGCCAGCAGTCTACTAGCGGGAGGACAAGAGACCCAGTACTTC. Amino acids: CASSLLAGGQETQYF.

This clone was seen once. This chain connects TRBV18 to TRBJ1-1; the D gene is possibly TRBD1 (5 bases). This CDR3 contains 11 residues. Trimming left V 10 bases short and J 5 bases short, with 11 bases between. CDR1 and CDR2 (germline): KGHSH, LQKENI. The DNA of the CDR3 is TGTGCCAACCGCGGGGGTACTGAAGCTTTCTTT. This encodes CANRGGTEAFF.

The V call is TRBV3-1 (or the pseudogene TRBV3-2), the J call TRBJ1-2, with unresolved D. The ends were cut back, 1 base at V and 0 bases at J, with 18 bases in the middle. This CDR3 region has 18 residues. Germline lookup yields CDR1 LGHDT and CDR2 YNNKEL (reference sequence). Here the CDR3 reads CASSQGFSLKYPNYGYTF. For the CDR3, the DNA is TGTGCCAGCAGCCAAGGGTTTAGTTTGAAGTACCCTAACTATGGCTACACCTTC.

This clone was observed at least ten times. The rearrangement joins TRBV25-1 to TRBJ2-2, with 9 bases aligning to TRBD1. The CDR3 contains 14 residues. The junction had 0 bases not matched to a gene; V was cut back by 4 bases and J by 3 bases. Per germline, CDR1 MGHDK and CDR2 SYGVNS. This chain's CDR3 is CASSGDRDTGELFF. The CDR3 DNA sequence: TGTGCCAGCAGTGGGGACAGGGACACCGGGGAGCTGTTTTTT.

This clone was observed a single time. The chain uses TRBV5-1 and TRBJ2-7, with D perhaps TRBD1 (5 bases). CDR1 is SGHRS, CDR2 YFSETQ, per germline. V dropped 0 bases and J dropped 4 bases, with 17 bases sitting between them. This CDR3 comprises 16 residues. The CDR3 here is CASSLGVLGVWYEQYF. Here the CDR3 DNA reads TGCGCCAGCAGCTTGGGCGTGCTAGGGGTTTGGTACGAGCAGTACTTC.

CDR3 loop: CAWSEGGVNTEAFF. As DNA, the CDR3 is TGTGCCTGGTCCGAAGGGGGCGTGAACACTGAAGCTTTCTTT. This chain joins TRBV30 and TRBJ1-1; 7 bases map to TRBD1. With V trimmed by 5 bases and J by 0 bases, 6 bases remained unmatched. The length of the CDR3 is 14 residues. Germline V gene lookup returns CDR1 GTSNPN and CDR2 SVGIG (reference sequence).

The chain links TRBV19 to TRBJ1-1; D is possibly TRBD1 (5 bases). V gave up 9 bases and J gave up 4 bases, with 15 bases separating them. Germline V gene sequence: CDR1 LNHDA, CDR2 SQIVND (reference sequence). CDR3 length: 13 residues. The CDR3 here is CASPKPGGTEAFF. The CDR3 DNA reads TGTGCCAGCCCAAAACCGGGGGGCACTGAAGCTTTCTTT.

The genes are TRBV10-1 and TRBJ2-1, with 10 bases fitting TRBD2. Looked up from germline, CDR1 is WNHNN and CDR2 is SYGVQD (reference sequence). V trimming: 2 bases; J trimming: 7 bases; junction bases outside the gene matches: 2. The CDR3 runs to 14 residues. This chain's CDR3 is CASSEASGSNEQFF. The CDR3 region has the DNA TGCGCCAGCAGTGAGGCTAGCGGGAGTAATGAGCAGTTCTTC.

The genes are TRBV9 and TRBJ1-1; the D is unclear. Trimming pared 0 bases from V and 5 bases from J, leaving 8 bases between. CDR1 and CDR2 (germline): SGDLS, YYNGEE. CDR3 size: 13 residues. This CDR3 is CASSVDGGTEAFF. The CDR3, as DNA: TGTGCCAGCAGCGTAGATGGAGGGACTGAAGCTTTCTTT.